This T cell receptor (beta chain) was observed in a study of T cell repertoires in cytomegalovirus infection. TCRdb reprocessed the reads via MiXCR and lists one record per CDR3 protein. The sample consists of 400,000 or so distinct CDR3 sequences, under 40% of them appearing once. This clonotype was seen a handful of times. The CDR3 has 15 amino acids. In germline, CDR1 is LGHNA, CDR2 YSLEER. The V and J ends lost 5 bases and 8 bases, in that order; junction bases with no gene match: 7. The rearrangement links TRBV4-3 to TRBJ2-1; 12 nucleotides agree with TRBD2. Input material: PBMCs. This clonotype was sampled from a human donor in good health (CMV status not recorded). Some clones in this sample may be carry-over from other donors' samples. The DNA for the CDR3 is TGCGCCAGCAGCGACGCTAGCGGGGGGGCCGATGAGCAGTTCTTC. It is translated as CASSDASGGADEQFF.